Shown below are 2 T cell receptor beta chains from a single sample sequenced in a study of cytomegalovirus exposure and HLA in healthy donors. PCR used 60 Vbeta primers and 13 Jbeta primers. The table came from immunoSEQ multiplex PCR; TCRdb's copy has only in-frame clones and leaves some out. Counted here are under 150,000 clones, 55% to 80% occurring once; the ten biggest clones make up around 14%. Sequenced input: PBMCs. The source of these receptors is a human donor in good health.

The chain carries TRBV9 and TRBJ2-3, with TRBD2 identical over 7 bases. CDR1 is SGDLS, CDR2 YYNGEE, per germline. J gave up 5 bases and V 0 bases, and 6 bases lay outside the gene matches. This CDR3 contains 15 residues. The CDR3 spells CASSVAGGEEDTQYF. CDR3 sequence (DNA): TGTGCCAGCAGCGTAGCGGGAGGTGAGGAAGATACGCAGTATTTT.

This rearrangement joins TRBV19 to TRBJ1-5; no definite D call. The CDR3 runs to 17 residues. Germline-derived CDR1 and CDR2 are LNHDA and SQIVND (reference sequence). V was trimmed by 3 bases and J by 0 bases, leaving 15 bases between them. The CDR3 sequence is CASSIPAGRYSNQPQHF. In nucleotides, the CDR3 is TGTGCCAGTAGTATCCCCGCGGGCCGGTATAGCAATCAGCCCCAGCATTTT.